This is a list of T cell receptor beta chains from one sample in a study of cytomegalovirus exposure and HLA in healthy donors. This table comes from immunoSEQ multiplex PCR, and its TCRdb copy is limited to in-frame clones, with some not included. The sample includes around 40,000 clones, around 82% of them seen just once. Material: PBMCs. Receptors were obtained from a woman younger than 30 in good health and CMV-seropositive. The CDR3 runs from the conserved cysteine through the conserved F or W. A D gene is named only where the DNA matches it firmly. A clone size is listed for some rows: how often the clone was seen (once, few, many), or a class if it is expanded.

D gene	clone size	J gene	V gene	CDR3 DNA	CDR3 protein
.	.	TRBJ1-4	TRBV21-1	TGTGCCAGCAGCAAAGAGGGCGGCGAGGGACTGTTTTTT	CASSKEGGEGLFF
.	.	TRBJ2-3	TRBV6-1	TGTGCCAGCAGTGAGGGACACCACACAGATACGCAGTATTTT	CASSEGHHTDTQYF
TRBD1	.	TRBJ1-2	TRBV10-3	TGTGCCATCAGTGAGGCCTTGGGACAGGACTATGGCTACACCTTC	CAISEALGQDYGYTF
.	.	TRBJ2-7	TRBV1	TGCACTGGCAGGGGGCTATCCTACGAGCAGTACTTC	CTGRGLSYEQYF
TRBD2	once	TRBJ2-1	TRBV6-5	TGTGCCAGCAGTTATCTAGCGGGGGGGTACAATGAGCAGTTCTTC	CASSYLAGGYNEQFF
TRBD1	.	TRBJ1-6	TRBV5-1	TGCGCCAGCCAGGGACAGGGGGCGTCTTATAATTCACCCCTCCACTTT	CASQGQGASYNSPLHF
.	.	TRBJ2-3	TRBV28	TGTGCCAGCTGCTCAGGGGGGACAGAATTATTCACAGATACGCAGTATTTT	CASCSGGTELFTDTQYF
TRBD2	.	TRBJ2-1	TRBV9	TGTGCCAGCAGCGTAGGGCCTAGCGGAAACAATGAGCAGTTCTTC	CASSVGPSGNNEQFF
.	once	TRBJ2-1	TRBV19	TGTGCCAGTAGTATAGCCAGGGGTGGCAATGAGCAGTTCTTC	CASSIARGGNEQFF
.	.	TRBJ2-3	TRBV5-1	TGCGCCAGCAGCTTCAGGGACACAGATACGCAGTATTTT	CASSFRDTDTQYF
.	.	TRBJ1-5	TRBV15	TGTGCCACCAGCGTTACTCGACAGTTCAATCAGCCCCAGCATTTT	CATSVTRQFNQPQHF
TRBD2	few	TRBJ2-1	TRBV5-1	TGCGCCAGCAGCTCAAAAGTGGCTAGCGGGGGCCAATACAATGAGCAGTTCTTC	CASSSKVASGGQYNEQFF
.	.	TRBJ1-2	TRBV14	TGTGCCAGCAGCCAGGCGGGTATCCCCTATGGCTACACCTTC	CASSQAGIPYGYTF
.	.	TRBJ2-7	TRBV28	TGTGCCAGCAGTTTATCGGGGTATGGGACTGAGGAGCAGTACTTC	CASSLSGYGTEEQYF
TRBD1	few	TRBJ1-1	TRBV5-4	TGTGCCAGCCTCCGGGACAGATCGAACACTGAAGCTTTCTTT	CASLRDRSNTEAFF
.	.	TRBJ2-2	TRBV4-2	TGTGCCAGCAGCCAAGGAACGGGAAACGGGGAGCTGTTTTTT	CASSQGTGNGELFF
TRBD2	.	TRBJ2-1	TRBV11-1	TGTGCCAGCAGCTTGGGAGGACTAGCCGCCCGAGAGCAGTTCTTC	CASSLGGLAAREQFF
TRBD2	.	TRBJ2-1	TRBV9	TGTGCCAGCAGCCCCTTCCCGGGACTAGCGGGGGGTGACAATGAGCAGTTCTTC	CASSPFPGLAGGDNEQFF
.	.	TRBJ1-5	TRBV6-5	TGTGCCAGCAGTTACACAGGCCAACAGCCCCAGCATTTT	CASSYTGQQPQHF
.	once	TRBJ2-5	TRBV9	TGTGCCAGCAGCCCCACCGGGGGGCGGGGGCCGGGAGAGACCCAGTACTTC	CASSPTGGRGPGETQYF
TRBD1	.	TRBJ2-7	TRBV7-8	TGTGCCAGCAGCCCCACAGGGGCGCTTGCTCACGAGCAGTACTTC	CASSPTGALAHEQYF
.	.	TRBJ2-7	TRBV5-1	TGCGCCAGCAGCTTTCCAGACTCCTACGAGCAGTACTTC	CASSFPDSYEQYF
.	few	TRBJ2-1	TRBV5-6	TGTGCCAGCAGCTTGTTCTATGAGCAGTTCTTC	CASSLFYEQFF
.	.	TRBJ2-3	TRBV7-2	TGTGCCAGCAGCTTAGCGGGGGGGCCCGGAGATACGCAGTATTTT	CASSLAGGPGDTQYF
TRBD1	.	TRBJ2-5	TRBV7-2	TGTGCCAGCAGCTTATTCTTAGGACAGGGAATATTGGAGACCCAGTACTTC	CASSLFLGQGILETQYF
TRBD2	.	TRBJ2-7	TRBV15	TGTGCCACCAGCAGAGATGCTCGGGGGGGCCGGAACGAGCAGTACTTC	CATSRDARGGRNEQYF
TRBD1	once	TRBJ1-1	TRBV4-1	TGCGCCAGCAGCTATATACAGGGGAGCGCTGAAGCTTTCTTT	CASSYIQGSAEAFF
.	.	TRBJ2-5	TRBV7-6	TGTGCCAGCAGCTTAGGGGGGGGCCGCGGAGGGGCCCAGTACTTC	CASSLGGGRGGAQYF
.	.	TRBJ2-5	TRBV7-9	TGTGCCAGCAGCTTATGGCGGTCCCAGTACTTC	CASSLWRSQYF
.	.	TRBJ2-7	TRBV5-8	TGTGCCAGCAGCTTGCGGGCAGGGCACGAGCAGTACTTC	CASSLRAGHEQYF
TRBD2	.	TRBJ2-3	TRBV14	TGTGCCAGCAGCCGGAATAGCCTAGCGGGAGGGTGGAGGCCAGATACGCAGTATTTT	CASSRNSLAGGWRPDTQYF
TRBD2	.	TRBJ2-7	TRBV7-9	TGTTCCAGCAGCCTCGGACTAGCGGAGAGCGAGCAGTACTTC	CSSSLGLAESEQYF
.	.	TRBJ2-1	TRBV5-6	TGTGCCGCACGAAGTTGGGGCGCGCCATCCTACAATGAGCAGTTCTTC	CAARSWGAPSYNEQFF
.	once	TRBJ1-2	TRBV25-1	TGTGCCAGTCCCCGGATTTGGCAGTCGAGGGTACCGTATGGCTACACCTTC	CASPRIWQSRVPYGYTF
.	.	TRBJ2-1	TRBV6-4	TGTGCCAGCAGTGACGCGGATAGCCCCAATGAGCAGTTCTTC	CASSDADSPNEQFF
.	.	TRBJ2-2	TRBV5-4	TGTGCCAGCAGCTGGGAGACGACCTCCGGGGAGCTGTTTTTT	CASSWETTSGELFF
.	.	TRBJ2-7	TRBV7-9	TGTGCCAGCAGCTCGGCCGAAAGCGGTTTTGGGCACGAGCAGTACTTC	CASSSAESGFGHEQYF
.	.	TRBJ2-7	TRBV14	TGTGCCAGCAGCCAAGTACCGGCGGGGGAGCAGTACTTC	CASSQVPAGEQYF
TRBD1	.	TRBJ1-2	TRBV13	TGTGCCAGCAGCTCCGGACAGGGTAACTATGGCTACACCTTC	CASSSGQGNYGYTF
TRBD1	.	TRBJ1-4	TRBV9	TGTGCCAGCAGCGACCAATCCGGACAGGGGAATGAAAAACTGTTTTTT	CASSDQSGQGNEKLFF
.	.	TRBJ2-5	TRBV28	TGTGCCAGCAGTATTAACACTCCGGGGGAGACCCAGTACTTC	CASSINTPGETQYF
.	.	TRBJ1-5	TRBV7-8	TGTGCCAGCAGCTCGATCAGGGGAAGCCAGCCCCAGCATTTT	CASSSIRGSQPQHF
TRBD2	.	TRBJ2-7	TRBV4-2	TGTGCCAGCAGCGAGACTAGCGGCTCCTACGAGCAGTACTTC	CASSETSGSYEQYF
.	.	TRBJ1-2	TRBV25-1	TGTGCCAGCAGTGGGGGCGGACAGCAGGGCTACACCTTC	CASSGGGQQGYTF
.	few	TRBJ2-2	TRBV19	TGTGCCAGTAGTATAGGGGACTCCTTCACCGGGGAGCTGTTTTTT	CASSIGDSFTGELFF
TRBD2	.	TRBJ2-7	TRBV6-6	TGTGCCAGCATGCGGGAGAGCTACGAGCAGTACTTC	CASMRESYEQYF
TRBD2	.	TRBJ2-7	TRBV7-8	TGTGCCAGCACCTTACCCACTAGCGGGGGCTCCTACGAGCAGTACTTC	CASTLPTSGGSYEQYF
.	once	TRBJ2-1	TRBV5-6	TGTGCCAGCAGCCAGGGACTCTCCTCCTACAATGAGCAGTTCTTC	CASSQGLSSYNEQFF
.	.	TRBJ1-1	TRBV2	TGTGCCAGCAACCACAGGGACCCGAGGTCCACTGAAGCTTTCTTT	CASNHRDPRSTEAFF
.	once	TRBJ2-7	TRBV7-9	TGTGCCAGCAGCTTAAGTCTGGGGACTGCTTCCTACGAGCAGTACTTC	CASSLSLGTASYEQYF
.	.	TRBJ2-7	TRBV7-2	TGTGCCAGCAGCTCACCTTCGGGACTCTTGCTCGAGCAGTACTTC	CASSSPSGLLLEQYF